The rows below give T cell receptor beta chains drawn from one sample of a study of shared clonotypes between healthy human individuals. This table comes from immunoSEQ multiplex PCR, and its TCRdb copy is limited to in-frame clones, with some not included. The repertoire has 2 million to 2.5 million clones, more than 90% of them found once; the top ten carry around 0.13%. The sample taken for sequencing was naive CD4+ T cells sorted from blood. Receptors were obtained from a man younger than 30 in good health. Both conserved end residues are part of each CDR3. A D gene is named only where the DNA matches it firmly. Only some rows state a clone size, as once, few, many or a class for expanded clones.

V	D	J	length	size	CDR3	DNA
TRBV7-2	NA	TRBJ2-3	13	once	CASSLSEGDTQYF	TGTGCCAGCAGCTTATCAGAAGGAGATACGCAGTATTTT
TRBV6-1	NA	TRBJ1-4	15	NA	CASSVRGGLNEKLFF	TGTGCCAGCAGCGTGAGGGGGGGGTTGAATGAAAAACTGTTTTTT
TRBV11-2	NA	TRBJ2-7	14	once	CASTGTLSSYEQYF	TGTGCCAGCACCGGGACTTTGAGCTCCTACGAGCAGTACTTC
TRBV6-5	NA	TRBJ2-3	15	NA	CASSYYRASTDTQYF	TGTGCCAGCAGTTACTACCGTGCTAGCACAGATACGCAGTATTTT
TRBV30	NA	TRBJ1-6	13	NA	CAWGGQTNSPLHF	TGTGCCTGGGGAGGACAGACAAATTCACCCCTCCACTTT
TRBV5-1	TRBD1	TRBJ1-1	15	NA	CASSLRQGAGTEAFF	TGCGCCAGCAGCTTGCGGCAGGGGGCCGGCACTGAAGCTTTCTTT
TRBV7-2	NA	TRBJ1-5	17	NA	CASSLVGRGYSNQPQHF	TGTGCCAGCAGCTTAGTAGGGAGAGGGTATAGCAATCAGCCCCAGCATTTT
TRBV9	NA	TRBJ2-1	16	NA	CASSVEASRVGNEQFF	TGTGCCAGCAGCGTAGAAGCATCCCGGGTGGGTAATGAGCAGTTCTTC
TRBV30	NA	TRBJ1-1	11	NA	CAWRKREGAFF	TGTGCCTGGAGGAAGCGAGAGGGAGCTTTCTTT
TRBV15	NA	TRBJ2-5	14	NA	CATSRDRQVETQYF	TGTGCCACCAGCAGAGATCGACAGGTCGAGACCCAGTACTTC
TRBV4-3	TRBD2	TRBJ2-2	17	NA	CASSQDLAGISIGELFF	TGCGCCAGCAGCCAAGATCTAGCGGGAATCAGCATCGGGGAGCTGTTTTTT
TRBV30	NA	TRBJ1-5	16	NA	CAWTHPPGAGNQPQHF	TGTGCCTGGACCCACCCCCCGGGAGCGGGGAATCAGCCCCAGCATTTT
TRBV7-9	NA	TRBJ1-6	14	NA	CASSLTGEYSPLHF	TGTGCCAGCAGCTTAACAGGCGAGTACTCACCCCTCCACTTT
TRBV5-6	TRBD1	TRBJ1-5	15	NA	CASSLRDREQIPQHF	TGTGCCAGCAGCTTGAGGGACAGGGAGCAAATACCCCAGCATTTT
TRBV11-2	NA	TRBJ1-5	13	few	CASSLGANQPQHF	TGTGCCAGCAGCTTGGGGGCCAATCAGCCCCAGCATTTT
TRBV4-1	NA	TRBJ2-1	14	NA	CASSQVGGDDEQFF	TGCGCCAGCAGCCAAGTAGGTGGGGACGATGAGCAGTTCTTC
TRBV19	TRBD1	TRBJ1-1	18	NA	CASRTGFLTGELNTEAFF	TGTGCCAGCCGGACAGGATTCTTGACCGGGGAATTGAACACTGAAGCTTTCTTT
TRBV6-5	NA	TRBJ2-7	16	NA	CASSYSTFSGVYEQYF	TGTGCCAGCAGTTACTCGACGTTTAGCGGCGTCTACGAGCAGTACTTC
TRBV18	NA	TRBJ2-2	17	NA	CASSPTLGQSNTGELFF	TGTGCCAGCTCACCAACTTTAGGACAGTCGAACACCGGGGAGCTGTTTTTT
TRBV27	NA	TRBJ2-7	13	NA	CASSPRQLHEQYF	TGTGCCAGCAGTCCCCGACAGTTGCACGAGCAGTACTTC
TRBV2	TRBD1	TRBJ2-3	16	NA	CASSEGDRGSTDTQYF	TGTGCCAGCAGTGAGGGCGACAGGGGGTCCACAGATACGCAGTATTTT
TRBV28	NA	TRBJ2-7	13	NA	CASSLPLSYEQYF	TGTGCCAGCAGTTTACCCCTCTCCTACGAGCAGTACTTC
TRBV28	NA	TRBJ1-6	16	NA	CASRTPGSSYNSPLHF	TGTGCCAGCAGAACCCCAGGTTCCTCCTATAATTCACCCCTCCACTTT
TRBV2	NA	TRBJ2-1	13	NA	CASSTNYNNEQFF	TGTGCCAGCAGTACAAACTATAACAATGAGCAGTTCTTC
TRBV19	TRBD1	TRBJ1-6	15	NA	CASRTYRGYNSPLHF	TGTGCCAGTAGAACTTACAGGGGGTATAATTCACCCCTCCACTTT
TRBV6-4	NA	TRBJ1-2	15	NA	CASSDLFRVRRGYTF	TGTGCCAGCAGTGACTTGTTCAGGGTCCGTCGGGGCTACACCTTC
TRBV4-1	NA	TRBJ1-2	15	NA	CASSQGDTQTGGYTF	TGCGCCAGCAGCCAAGGGGACACCCAAACGGGCGGCTACACCTTC
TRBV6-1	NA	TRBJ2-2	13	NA	CASRPHNTGELFF	TGTGCCAGCAGGCCTCACAACACCGGGGAGCTGTTTTTT
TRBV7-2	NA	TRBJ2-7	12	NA	CASSPNSGYFYF	TGTGCCAGCAGCCCGAATTCAGGATACTTCTACTTC
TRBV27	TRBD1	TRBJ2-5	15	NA	CASSFATGGRETQYF	TGTGCCAGCAGTTTCGCGACAGGGGGTAGGGAGACCCAGTACTTC
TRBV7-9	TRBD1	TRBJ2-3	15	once	CASSSGQGGTDTQYF	TGTGCCAGCAGCTCGGGACAGGGGGGAACAGATACGCAGTATTTT
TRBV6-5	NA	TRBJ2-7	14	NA	CASSYLSSPYEQYF	TGTGCCAGCAGTTACCTTTCGAGTCCCTACGAGCAGTACTTC
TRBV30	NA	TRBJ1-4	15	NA	CAWSVLGPGSEKLFF	TGTGCCTGGAGTGTACTGGGACCTGGTAGTGAAAAACTGTTTTTT
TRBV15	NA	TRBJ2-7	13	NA	CATSRDGALGQYF	TGTGCCACCAGCAGAGATGGGGCTTTAGGGCAGTACTTC
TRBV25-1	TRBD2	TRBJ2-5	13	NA	CASSLAGVETQYF	TGTGCCAGCAGCCTAGCGGGAGTAGAGACCCAGTACTTC
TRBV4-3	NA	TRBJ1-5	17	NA	CASSQAWGGSPNQPQHF	TGCGCCAGCAGCCAAGCCTGGGGGGGGAGCCCTAATCAGCCCCAGCATTTT
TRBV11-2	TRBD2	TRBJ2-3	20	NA	CASSLEYPGLAGENADTQYF	TGTGCCAGCAGCCTAGAATATCCGGGACTAGCGGGAGAGAATGCAGATACGCAGTATTTT
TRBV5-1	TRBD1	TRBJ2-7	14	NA	CASSLRQGPYEQYF	TGCGCCAGCAGCCTCCGACAGGGACCCTACGAGCAGTACTTC
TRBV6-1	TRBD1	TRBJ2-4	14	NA	CASRDRGRENIQYF	TGTGCCAGCAGAGACAGGGGGAGGGAAAACATTCAGTACTTC
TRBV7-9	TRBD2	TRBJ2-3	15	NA	CASSPRSGATDTQYF	TGTGCCAGCAGTCCGCGGAGCGGGGCCACAGATACGCAGTATTTT
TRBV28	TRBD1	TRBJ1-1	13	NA	CASRRTGETEAFF	TGTGCCAGCAGACGGACAGGCGAGACTGAAGCTTTCTTT
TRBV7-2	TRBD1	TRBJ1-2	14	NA	CASSLTGGNYGYTF	TGTGCCAGCAGCTTGACAGGGGGTAACTATGGCTACACCTTC